The entry below gives a single T cell receptor beta chain sequence along with its context. Its cognate antigen is unknown. The protocol was immunoSEQ multiplex PCR, while the TCRdb copy is restricted to in-frame clones and leaves out a portion. The data hold about 130,000 clones, with roughly 88% observed a single time. This entry is derived from a study of T cell responses to AZD1222 COVID-19 vaccine. Study results and caveats: The study found Spike-specific TCR breadth and depth rose after two AZD1222 doses.

The V end lost 1 base, the J end lost 1 base, and 9 bases lay between the germline ends. Germline V gives CDR1 SEHNR, CDR2 FQNEAQ (reference sequence). This CDR3 is built from 15 residues. V usage is TRBV7-9 and J usage is TRBJ2-3, with D perhaps being TRBD1 or TRBD2 (5 bases each). This receptor was taken from an adult who received the AZD1222 COVID-19 vaccine. The specimen was peripheral blood, collected 28 days after the second AZD1222 dose. CDR3 in DNA: TGTGCCAGCAGCTTAGATAGAGGGGGCACAGATACGCAGTATTTT. Residues: CASSLDRGGTDTQYF.